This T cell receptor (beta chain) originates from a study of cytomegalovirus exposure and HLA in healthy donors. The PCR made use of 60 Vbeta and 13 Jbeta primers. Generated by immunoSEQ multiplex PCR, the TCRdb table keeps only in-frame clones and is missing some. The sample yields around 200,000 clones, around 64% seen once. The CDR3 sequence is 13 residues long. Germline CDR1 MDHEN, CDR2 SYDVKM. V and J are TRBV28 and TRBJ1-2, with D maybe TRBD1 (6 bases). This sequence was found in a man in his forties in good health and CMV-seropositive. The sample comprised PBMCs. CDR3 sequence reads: CAIRDTNNYGYTF. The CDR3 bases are TGTGCGATCCGGGACACCAATAACTATGGCTACACCTTC.